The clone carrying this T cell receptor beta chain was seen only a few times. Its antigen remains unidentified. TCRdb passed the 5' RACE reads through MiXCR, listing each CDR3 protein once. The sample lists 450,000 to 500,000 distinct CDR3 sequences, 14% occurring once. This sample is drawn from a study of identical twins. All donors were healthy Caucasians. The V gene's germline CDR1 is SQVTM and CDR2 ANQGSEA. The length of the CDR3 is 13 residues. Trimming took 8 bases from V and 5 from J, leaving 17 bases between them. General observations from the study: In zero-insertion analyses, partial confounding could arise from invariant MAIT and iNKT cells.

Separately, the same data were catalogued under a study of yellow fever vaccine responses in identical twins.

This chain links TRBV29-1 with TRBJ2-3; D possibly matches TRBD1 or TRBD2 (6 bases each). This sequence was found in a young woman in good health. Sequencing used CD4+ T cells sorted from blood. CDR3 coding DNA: TGCAGCCCCGGAGGGGGGCTCGGAGATACGCAGTATTTT. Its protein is CSPGGGLGDTQYF.